Listed below are T cell receptor beta chains from one sample, sequenced in a study of cytomegalovirus exposure and HLA in healthy donors. Generated by immunoSEQ multiplex PCR, the TCRdb table keeps only in-frame clones and is missing some. Here the sample spans about 40,000 clones, 86% being singletons. The sample was PBMCs. These TCRs come from a woman in her thirties or forties in good health and CMV-seropositive. Each CDR3 is given with its conserved first and last residue. Each record gives: V gene, D gene, clone size, J gene, CDR3 DNA, CDR3 protein. A D gene is named only where the DNA matches it firmly. A row's size may be missing; if present it is once, few, many or a size class.

TRBV2	.	.	TRBJ1-1	TGTGCCAGTAGACCCGGGACAAGGAACACTGAAGCTTTCTTT	CASRPGTRNTEAFF
TRBV2	.	.	TRBJ2-2	TGTGCCAGACAACAGGGCGGGGGTAACACCGGGGAGCTGTTTTTT	CARQQGGGNTGELFF
TRBV6-4	.	.	TRBJ2-3	TGTGCCAGCAGTGACTCGTACGCGGATACGCAGTATTTT	CASSDSYADTQYF
TRBV7-9	.	.	TRBJ2-5	TGTTCCAGCAGCTTAGTCCGAGGGGGGGCTCTAGTCGGAGGCGAGACCCAGTACTTC	CSSSLVRGGALVGGETQYF
TRBV29-1	.	once	TRBJ2-7	TGCAGCGTTCAGGGGACCTACGAGCAGTACTTC	CSVQGTYEQYF
TRBV5-5	.	.	TRBJ1-2	TGTGCCAGCAGCTTGTCTTCGGGATTTGGCTACACCTTC	CASSLSSGFGYTF
TRBV6-6	.	.	TRBJ1-1	TGTGCCAGCAGCGTGAGCTTGAACACTGAAGCTTTCTTT	CASSVSLNTEAFF
TRBV7-2	.	few	TRBJ2-7	TGTGCCAGCAGCTTCGGGTTGGCCTACGAGCAGTACTTC	CASSFGLAYEQYF
TRBV5-6	TRBD2	.	TRBJ2-7	TGTGCCAGCAGCTTCCGCGGGGGGGGCGAGCAGTACTTC	CASSFRGGGEQYF
TRBV5-1	TRBD1	.	TRBJ1-2	TGCGCCAGCAGCTTGGACAGGGGGCGTTGGGGCTACACCTTC	CASSLDRGRWGYTF
TRBV13	.	.	TRBJ1-4	TGTGCCAGCAGCTTAGGCGAGCCTAATGAAAAACTGTTTTTT	CASSLGEPNEKLFF
TRBV4-3	.	.	TRBJ2-7	TGCGCCAGCAGCCAAGCGCTAGCGTACTCCTACGAGCAGTACTTC	CASSQALAYSYEQYF
TRBV7-6	TRBD1	.	TRBJ1-1	TGTGCCAGCAGCCTACAGGGGGCAAAGACTGAAGCTTTCTTT	CASSLQGAKTEAFF
TRBV29-1	.	.	TRBJ2-2	TGCAGCTCCCGGGCAGGGGACACCGGGGAGCTGTTTTTT	CSSRAGDTGELFF
TRBV5-4	TRBD1	.	TRBJ1-4	TGTGCCAGCAGCACCGGGACAGGGAGGGAAAAACTGTTTTTT	CASSTGTGREKLFF
TRBV7-2	.	.	TRBJ1-2	TGTGCCAGCAGCTTAAATCCAGGGCTCCCGCCCATCTATGGCTACACCTTC	CASSLNPGLPPIYGYTF
TRBV20-1	.	.	TRBJ2-1	TGCAGTGCTCCGGACACCAATGAGCAGTTCTTC	CSAPDTNEQFF
TRBV28	TRBD1	.	TRBJ1-5	TGTGCCAGCAGTAAATACAGGGGGTTTAACAATCAGCCCCAGCATTTT	CASSKYRGFNNQPQHF
TRBV5-5	TRBD2	.	TRBJ2-7	TGTGCCAGCACCTCGGGGGGGCTGGGGTACGAGCAGTACTTC	CASTSGGLGYEQYF
TRBV14	.	.	TRBJ2-7	TGTGCCAGCAGCCAAGCGGGTGCCGGGGCCTACGAGCAGTACTTC	CASSQAGAGAYEQYF
TRBV2	.	.	TRBJ1-6	TGTGCCAGCAGACTTCCCCGGGACACGTCACCCCTCCACTTT	CASRLPRDTSPLHF
TRBV7-2	TRBD2	.	TRBJ2-4	TGTGCCAGCAGCTCGCCTCTAGCGGGGGGGGCTTACTTC	CASSSPLAGGAYF
TRBV29-1	TRBD1	once	TRBJ1-2	TGCAGCGTTGAAGATCGAGGGGACAGGGGCGACTATGGCTACACCTTC	CSVEDRGDRGDYGYTF
TRBV30	TRBD1	few	TRBJ1-2	TGTGCCTGGAGTCCCCGGACAGGGAGGAACTATGGCTACACCTTC	CAWSPRTGRNYGYTF
TRBV18	.	.	TRBJ1-5	TGTGCCAGCTCACCGGGGGGGGCACGCGGTCAGCCCCAGCATTTT	CASSPGGARGQPQHF
TRBV6-5	.	.	TRBJ1-1	TGTGCCAGCAGTTACTCGGGAGGGGGTGATGAAGCTTTCTTT	CASSYSGGGDEAFF
TRBV7-7	.	.	TRBJ2-2	TGTGCCAGCGGAGCAGGGGAAGCGAACACCGGGGAGCTGTTTTTT	CASGAGEANTGELFF
TRBV6-5	.	.	TRBJ2-3	TGTGCCAGCAGTTACTCCTTCGGGACGCAGTATTTT	CASSYSFGTQYF
TRBV30	.	once	TRBJ1-6	TGTGCCTGGAGTGCAATCCAAACCTACAGGCGGTTAAATTCACCCCTCCACTTT	CAWSAIQTYRRLNSPLHF
TRBV7-8	.	.	TRBJ2-5	TGTGCCAGCAGTTACCTTGGGCACATCCAAGAGACCCAGTACTTC	CASSYLGHIQETQYF
TRBV7-9	.	once	TRBJ2-5	TGTTCCAGCAGCTTTGGGGCTCACCAAGAGACCCAGTACTTC	CSSSFGAHQETQYF
TRBV7-9	TRBD1	.	TRBJ2-2	TGTGCCAGCAGCTCGGGACAGCTCGGCTCGGGCGGGGAGCTGTTTTTT	CASSSGQLGSGGELFF
TRBV10-2	.	once	TRBJ1-1	TGCGCCAGCAGCCTAGGGGGTATCACTGAAGCTTTCTTT	CASSLGGITEAFF
TRBV27	.	.	TRBJ2-7	TGTGCCAGCAGTTTAAATAGGGACACCGACGAGCAGTACTTC	CASSLNRDTDEQYF
TRBV7-9	.	once	TRBJ1-1	TGTGCCAGCAGCTTAGCCGGGGTTGAGACTGAAGCTTTCTTT	CASSLAGVETEAFF
TRBV15	TRBD1	.	TRBJ1-5	TGTGCCACCAGCAGGGACGGACAGGGATGGAGCGGCAATCAGCCCCAGCATTTT	CATSRDGQGWSGNQPQHF
TRBV27	.	.	TRBJ2-1	TGTGCCAGCAGCACACAGGGTCCCCATAGAGATGAGCAGTTCTTC	CASSTQGPHRDEQFF
TRBV6-5	.	.	TRBJ2-3	TGTGCCAGCAGTTACTCTTTTGGCAGGGGTACAGATACGCAGTATTTT	CASSYSFGRGTDTQYF
TRBV7-9	.	.	TRBJ2-3	TGTGCCAGCAGCTTAGTAGCGCTAGCAGGCACAGATACGCAGTATTTT	CASSLVALAGTDTQYF
TRBV6-5	TRBD2	.	TRBJ2-7	TGTGCCAGCAGTTACGAGCGGGGGCGCGAGCAGTACTTC	CASSYERGREQYF